The present entry profiles one T cell receptor (beta chain) with its context. Its antigen is not known. This sample is drawn from a study of OX40 agonist ivuxolimab in advanced cancers. Looking at the study overall: Patient treatment consisted of intravenous ivuxolimab administration every 2 weeks at 0.01 to 10 mg/kg. General study points: CD4+ and CD8+ blood T cells expanded clonally by week 6 at 0.1 to 3.0 mg/kg.

Method: immunoSEQ multiplex PCR; TCRdb's copy keeps in-frame clones and lacks some. The data contain around 35,000 clones, approximately 92% of them singletons. The germline V gene has CDR1 SGDLS and CDR2 YYNGEE. CDR3 length: 14 residues. V was shortened by 4 bases and J by 4 bases, with 15 bases between the two germline ends. The sequence came from an adult with an advanced solid tumor such as melanoma, head and neck, liver or kidney cancer. The source material was CD4+ or CD8+ T cells sorted from blood, sampled in a trial of the OX40 agonist ivuxolimab. The chain uses TRBV9 and TRBJ2-7; D is undetermined. The CDR3 bases are TGTGCCAGCAGCCCCCTAGAAACTCAATACGAGCAGTACTTC. It is translated as CASSPLETQYEQYF.